This T cell receptor beta chain was observed in a study of T cell changes during pregnancy in multiple sclerosis. Produced via immunoSEQ multiplex PCR; TCRdb's table is partial and in-frame only. The repertoire has 60,000 to 65,000 clones, around 90% of them found once; the top ten carry roughly 2.2%. Trimming cost V 4 bases and J 4 bases, with 12 bases left between them. The CDR3 length is 14 residues. Per the germline V gene, CDR1 is SGHRS and CDR2 is YFSETQ. V and J are TRBV5-1 and TRBJ1-3; D remains ambiguous. This TCR came from a female donor in good health, enrolled as a control in a pregnancy study. The sequenced sample was peripheral blood, obtained in the second trimester of pregnancy. The CDR3 nucleotides read TGCGCCAGCAGCCCTGGAGGGTTGGGAAACACCATATATTTT. Translation: CASSPGGLGNTIYF. The complete variable domain, with remaining parts taken from reference TRBV5-1 and TRBJ1-3, reads KAGVTQTPRYLIKTRGQQVTLSCSPISGHRSVSWYQQTPGQGLQFLFEYFSETQRNKGNFPGRFSGRQFSNSRSEMNVSTLELGDSALYLCASSPGGLGNTIYFGEGSWLTVV.